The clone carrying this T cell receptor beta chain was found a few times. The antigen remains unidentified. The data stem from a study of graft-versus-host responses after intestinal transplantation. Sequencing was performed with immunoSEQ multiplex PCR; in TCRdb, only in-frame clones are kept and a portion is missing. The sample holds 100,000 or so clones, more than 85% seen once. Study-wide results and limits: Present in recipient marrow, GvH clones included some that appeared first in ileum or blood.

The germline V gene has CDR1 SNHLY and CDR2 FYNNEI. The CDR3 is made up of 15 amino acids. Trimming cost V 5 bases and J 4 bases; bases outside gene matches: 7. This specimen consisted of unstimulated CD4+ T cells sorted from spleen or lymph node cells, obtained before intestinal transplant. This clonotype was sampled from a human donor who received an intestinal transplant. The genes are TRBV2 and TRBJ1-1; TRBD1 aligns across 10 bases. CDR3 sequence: CASSSDRGRPTEAFF. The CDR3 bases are TGTGCCAGCAGTTCCGACAGGGGGCGACCCACTGAAGCTTTCTTT.